The 29 T cell receptor beta chains given below trace back to one sample, sequenced in a study of cytomegalovirus exposure and HLA in healthy donors (dated by TCRdb to the late 2010s). The library relied on the immunoSEQ multiplex PCR assay. For the multiplex PCR, a mixture combining 60 forward primers for TCR Vbeta segments and 13 reverse primers for TCR Jbeta segments was used. TCRdb took this table from immuneACCESS and kept in-frame rearrangements with V and J called. Such tables lack part of the clones; where checked against another copy, unresolved V genes explain under half of the gap, and the rest is unexplained. The sample includes 100,000 to 120,000 clones, with roughly three quarters observed a single time. The ten top clones hold less than 7.5% of the sample. The source material was PBMCs. These receptors were collected from a man aged 30 to 45 in good health and CMV-seropositive.

J is TRBJ2-7 and V is TRBV4-2; D gene uncertain. V was pared by 0 bases and J by 4 bases, with 7 bases between. The length of the CDR3 is 13 residues. Germline V gene data show CDR1 as LGHNA and CDR2 as YNFKEQ. The CDR3 sequence: CASSQDKRYEQYF. In nucleotides, the CDR3 is TGTGCCAGCAGCCAAGATAAGAGGTACGAGCAGTACTTC.

This chain's CDR3 is CASSPQAGYNSPLHF. The CDR3 DNA follows: TGTGCCAGCAGCCCTCAGGCGGGCTATAATTCACCCCTCCACTTT. The chain carries TRBV5-6 and TRBJ1-6; D unresolved. V lost 4 bases, J lost 3 bases, and 11 bases lay in between. Germline V gene data show CDR1 as SGHDT and CDR2 as YYEEEE. This CDR3 has 15 amino acids.

The chain combines TRBV5-1 with TRBJ2-5; D unclear. The end of the DNA aligns better with TRBJ2-7, so the J call may be wrong. The CDR3 is 13 amino acids. Per the germline V gene, CDR1 is SGHRS and CDR2 is YFSETQ. The CDR3 DNA reads TGCGCCAGCAGCTTCGGGTCGGGTAACGAGCAGTACTTC. Translating it yields CASSFGSGNEQYF.

This chain uses TRBV2 with TRBJ2-5, with 11 bases that match TRBD1. Germline V lookup: CDR1 SNHLY, CDR2 FYNNEI. V lost 6 bases to trimming and J lost 7 bases; unmatched junction nucleotides: 10. This CDR3 contains 15 residues. The DNA of the CDR3 is TGTGCCAGCAGGTTGGACAGGGGGCCCTCAGGGACCCAGTACTTC. Translated: CASRLDRGPSGTQYF.

The chain employs TRBV4-1 and TRBJ1-1; 7 nucleotides align to TRBD1. The CDR3 loop spans 19 amino acids. Germline values: CDR1 MGHRA, CDR2 YSYEKL. V gave up 2 bases and J gave up 0 bases; unmatched junction bases: 15. CDR3 bases: TGCGCCAGCAGCCAACTATTTTACAGGGGAGGCATGGTGAACACTGAAGCTTTCTTT. Its translation: CASSQLFYRGGMVNTEAFF.

CDR3 loop: CASTFRGGEVPDTQYF. In DNA form, the CDR3 reads TGTGCCAGCACCTTCCGGGGAGGGGAGGTTCCGGATACGCAGTATTTT. V gene TRBV11-2 combines with J gene TRBJ2-3; 7 bases match TRBD2. The germline V gene has CDR1 SGHAT and CDR2 FQNNGV. J gave up 6 bases and V 7 bases, and 16 bases lay outside the gene matches. This CDR3 contains 16 residues.

The chain couples TRBV30 to TRBJ2-2; D gene ambiguous. The germline V gene encodes CDR1 GTSNPN and CDR2 SVGIG (reference sequence). The CDR3 has 11 amino acids. Trimming took off 2 bases at V and 5 bases at J, with 3 bases between the two ends. The CDR3 DNA follows: TGTGCCTGGAGTCAAACCGGGGAGCTGTTTTTT. This encodes CAWSQTGELFF.

DNA for the CDR3: TGTGCCAGCAGTCCCGGAGGGGGGGGTGACGGGGAGCTGTTTTTT. Residues: CASSPGGGGDGELFF. V gene TRBV25-1 combines with J gene TRBJ2-2, with a possible D match to TRBD2 (7 bases). This CDR3 is built from 15 residues. V gave up 5 bases and J gave up 7 bases, with 17 bases separating them. Per the germline V gene, CDR1 is MGHDK and CDR2 is SYGVNS.

In its sample, this clone was seen a few times. The rearrangement joins TRBV11-2 to TRBJ1-2; tentatively, D is TRBD1 (5 bases). V lost 2 bases and J 5 bases, leaving 21 bases between the germline ends. This CDR3 region has 17 residues. Germline V lookup: CDR1 SGHAT, CDR2 FQNNGV. The CDR3, as DNA: TGTGCCAGCAGCTTAAGTAGGGCGCAGGGAAAAATGTATGGCTACACCTTC. Its protein product is CASSLSRAQGKMYGYTF.

This sequence joins TRBV7-6 and TRBJ2-3; TRBD1 matches 8 bases. CDR3 length: 15 amino acids. Losses at the gene ends were 5 bases for V and 3 bases for J; bases not matched to a gene: 7. The V gene's germline CDR1 is SGHVS and CDR2 FNYEAQ. The CDR3 nucleotides are TGTGCCAGCAGCACCCCGGGACAGGTTACAGATACGCAGTATTTT. Translated, it gives CASSTPGQVTDTQYF.

This rearrangement joins TRBV19 to TRBJ2-6; the match to TRBD1 covers 8 bases. CDR1 is LNHDA, CDR2 SQIVND, per germline (reference sequence). The CDR3 runs to 19 residues. The V gene end was trimmed by 4 bases and the J gene end by 1 base; junction bases not matched to a gene: 12. The CDR3 here is CASSTARAGGKSGANVLTF. Here the CDR3 DNA reads TGTGCCAGTAGTACCGCCCGGGCAGGGGGCAAGTCTGGGGCCAACGTCCTGACTTTC. The full variable domain, rest sourced from reference TRBV19 and TRBJ2-6, is DGGITQSPKYLFRKEGQNVTLSCEQNLNHDAMYWYRQDPGQGLRLIYYSQIVNDFQKGDIAEGYSVSREKKESFPLTVTSAQKNPTAFYLCASSTARAGGKSGANVLTFGAGSRLTVL.

At least ten counts were recorded for this clone. The chain recombines TRBV5-1 with TRBJ2-7; a possible D gene is TRBD1 (6 bases). V was pared by 4 bases and J by 4 bases, with 18 bases between. Germline CDR1 reads SGHRS; CDR2 reads YFSETQ. The CDR3 consists of 15 residues. CDR3 sequence: CASSGLPGQDYEQYF. In DNA, the CDR3 is TGCGCCAGCAGCGGACTCCCGGGACAAGATTACGAGCAGTACTTC.

The V and J genes are TRBV27 and TRBJ2-5; 7 nucleotides match TRBD2. V was pared by 3 bases and J by 0 bases, with 7 bases of the junction left unmatched. Germline CDR1 is MNHEY and CDR2 is SMNVEV (reference sequence). CDR3 length equals 16 residues. The CDR3 DNA reads TGTGCCAGCAGTTTCTCGAGCGGGGTGTACCAAGAGACCCAGTACTTC. Its protein is CASSFSSGVYQETQYF.

This clone came up a few times. The chain couples TRBV6-5 to TRBJ2-7, with D possibly matching TRBD1 (5 bases). This CDR3 spans 15 amino acids. The germline gives CDR1 MNHEY, CDR2 SVGAGI. With 6 bases removed from V and 6 bases from J, the gap between germline ends came to 21 bases. CDR3 sequence (DNA): TGTGCCAGCAGCGAGACAGAGGCCGGTGGGGCCGAGCAGTACTTC. This sequence encodes CASSETEAGGAEQYF.

The table lists this clone with a few counts. The V and J genes are TRBV7-2 and TRBJ2-7; D is uncertain. V dropped 5 bases and J dropped 0 bases, with 11 bases sitting between them. Germline V gene lookup returns CDR1 SGHTA and CDR2 FQGNSA. The length of the CDR3 is 14 residues. The CDR3: CASSLNTISYEQYF. Written as DNA, the CDR3 is TGTGCCAGCAGCCTTAACACTATCTCCTACGAGCAGTACTTC.

This clone has more than one count but fewer than ten. The genes are TRBV7-3 and TRBJ2-1; 9 nucleotides match TRBD2. V shed 5 bases and J 5 bases; nucleotides not matched to a gene: 1. CDR1 SGHTA and CDR2 FQGTGA come from the germline V gene. The CDR3 is 13 residues long. CDR3 sequence (DNA): TGTGCCAGCAGCCGCGGGGGGGACAATGAGCAGTTCTTC. Its translation: CASSRGGDNEQFF. The entire variable domain, with the rest obtained from reference TRBV7-3 and TRBJ2-1, is as follows: GAGVSQTPSNKVTEKGKYVELRCDPISGHTALYWYRQSLGQGPEFLIYFQGTGAADDSGLPNDRFFAVRPEGSVSTLKIQRTERGDSAVYLCASSRGGDNEQFFGPGTRLTVL.

The chain has TRBV15 and TRBJ2-2; 15 nucleotides agree with TRBD2. This CDR3 spans 19 amino acids. Trimming took 0 bases from V and 5 from J; bases not matched to a gene: 7. Germline V gene lookup returns CDR1 LNHNV and CDR2 YYDKDF (reference sequence). The CDR3 sequence is CATSRDLIGLAGGTGELFF. The CDR3 DNA reads TGTGCCACCAGCAGAGATTTGATTGGACTAGCGGGGGGGACCGGGGAGCTGTTTTTT.

The chain uses TRBV27 and TRBJ2-7; no firm D call. The CDR3 has 15 residues. The ends were cut back, 2 bases at V and 4 bases at J, with 15 bases in the middle. Germline V gene data show CDR1 as MNHEY and CDR2 as SMNVEV (reference sequence). CDR3: CASSLAASSTYEQYF. CDR3 in DNA: TGTGCCAGCAGTTTAGCGGCCAGCTCGACGTACGAGCAGTACTTC.

The genes are TRBV7-2 and TRBJ1-1, with D uncertain. This CDR3 has 14 amino acids. CDR1 SGHTA and CDR2 FQGNSA come from the germline V gene. V was clipped by 6 bases and J by 1 base, with 12 bases between them. In DNA form, the CDR3 reads TGTGCCAGCAGTCCCACCGGTGGGAACACTGAAGCTTTCTTT. Protein product: CASSPTGGNTEAFF. The whole variable domain, filled in from reference TRBV7-2 and TRBJ1-1, reads GAGVSQSPSNKVTEKGKDVELRCDPISGHTALYWYRQSLGQGLEFLIYFQGNSAPDKSGLPSDRFSAERTGGSVSTLTIQRTQQEDSAVYLCASSPTGGNTEAFFGQGTRLTVV.

The rearrangement uses TRBV4-1 and TRBJ2-2; D is undetermined. Germline CDR1 and CDR2: MGHRA and YSYEKL. Between the trimmed V and J ends, which lost 2 bases and 4 bases, there was a span of 8 bases. The CDR3 sequence is 14 residues long. CDR3 in DNA: TGCGCCAGCAGCCAACTCCCCCCCACCGGGGAGCTGTTTTTT. Its protein is CASSQLPPTGELFF.

CDR3: CASSYGAGQETQYF. CDR3 coding DNA: TGTGCCAGCAGTTACGGGGCAGGACAAGAGACCCAGTACTTC. The chain carries TRBV6-5 and TRBJ2-5, with D possibly matching TRBD1 (5 bases). The CDR3 spans 14 residues. Germline V gene lookup returns CDR1 MNHEY and CDR2 SVGAGI. With 2 bases removed from V and 2 bases from J, the gap between germline ends came to 9 bases.

This clone has only a few counts. This rearrangement joins TRBV10-3 to TRBJ2-7; possibly TRBD1 for D (6 bases). Germline V gives CDR1 ENHRY, CDR2 SYGVKD. Trimming stripped 6 bases from V and 0 bases from J, with 12 bases between. The CDR3 totals 14 residues. DNA of the CDR3: TGTGCCATCAGGCCGGGACACCGCTCCTACGAGCAGTACTTC. It yields the protein CAIRPGHRSYEQYF.

This clone has just one count. This sequence joins TRBV10-3 and TRBJ1-2; 8 nucleotides match TRBD1. The germline gives CDR1 ENHRY, CDR2 SYGVKD. V shed 6 bases, J shed 8 bases, and the junction held 8 bases outside the gene matches. CDR3 length equals 13 residues. The CDR3 DNA reads TGTGCCATCAGCCTACAGGGGGTGGTGGGCTACACCTTC. It specifies CAISLQGVVGYTF.

This clone was seen more than once but under ten times. The chain has TRBV2 and TRBJ1-2; no clear D. The germline gives CDR1 SNHLY, CDR2 FYNNEI. CDR3 length: 13 residues. Trimming took 8 bases from V and 1 from J, leaving 11 bases between them. CDR3 nucleotide sequence: TGTGCCAGCCCTGAGAACAGTAACTATGGCTACACCTTC. Amino acid sequence: CASPENSNYGYTF.

The chain employs TRBV10-3 and TRBJ1-4; TRBD1 agrees at 7 bases. The CDR3 spans 14 residues. From germline, CDR1 is ENHRY and CDR2 SYGVKD. V was pared by 6 bases and J by 7 bases, with 8 bases of the junction left unmatched. The CDR3 is CAISQGGKVEKLFF. For the CDR3, the DNA is TGTGCCATCAGCCAAGGGGGCAAGGTTGAAAAACTGTTTTTT.

The rearrangement uses TRBV27 and TRBJ1-5, with 8 nucleotides matching TRBD1. CDR1 is MNHEY and CDR2 is SMNVEV in the germline V gene (reference sequence). The CDR3 spans 14 residues. The CDR3 protein is CASGGGQANQPQHF. Written as DNA, the CDR3 is TGTGCTAGCGGCGGGGGACAGGCGAATCAGCCCCAGCATTTT.

V gene TRBV29-1 combines with J gene TRBJ1-1; D not certain. The V and J ends lost 4 bases and 4 bases respectively, with 7 bases between them. Germline values: CDR1 SQVTM, CDR2 ANQGSEA. The CDR3 length is 11 residues. CDR3 amino acids: CSVAQATEAFF. DNA of the CDR3: TGCAGCGTTGCTCAGGCCACTGAAGCTTTCTTT.

This clone was recorded a few times. The chain combines TRBV5-1 with TRBJ2-1; 7 positions agree with TRBD1. V gave up 0 bases and J gave up 5 bases; unmatched junction bases: 5. The CDR3 runs to 15 residues. Germline CDR1 SGHRS, CDR2 YFSETQ. In nucleotides, the CDR3 is TGCGCCAGCAGCTTGGAGGGACAGATAAACAATGAGCAGTTCTTC. Residues: CASSLEGQINNEQFF.

V is TRBV27 and J is TRBJ2-7; D call uncertain. V was shortened by 3 bases and J by 3 bases, with 30 bases between the two germline ends. Per germline, CDR1 MNHEY and CDR2 SMNVEV (reference sequence). CDR3 length equals 20 residues. The CDR3 bases are TGTGCCAGCAGTTTTAGTCCCCTCGGAAGGAGCCAGTACCTACGCTACGAGCAGTACTTC. Translated, it gives CASSFSPLGRSQYLRYEQYF.